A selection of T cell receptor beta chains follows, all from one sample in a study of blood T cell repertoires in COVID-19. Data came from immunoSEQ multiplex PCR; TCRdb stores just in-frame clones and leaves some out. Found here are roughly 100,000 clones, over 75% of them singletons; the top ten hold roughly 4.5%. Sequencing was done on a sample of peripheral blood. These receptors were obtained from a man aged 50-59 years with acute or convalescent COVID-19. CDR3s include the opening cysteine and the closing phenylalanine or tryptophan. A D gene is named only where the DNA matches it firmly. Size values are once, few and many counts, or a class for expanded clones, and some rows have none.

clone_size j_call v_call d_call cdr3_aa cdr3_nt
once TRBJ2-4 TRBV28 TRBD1 CASGTEDQNIQYF TGTGCCAGCGGGACAGAGGATCAAAACATTCAGTACTTC
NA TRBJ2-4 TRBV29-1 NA CSVEEWRGFGKNIQYF TGCAGCGTTGAAGAATGGAGGGGCTTTGGCAAAAACATTCAGTACTTC
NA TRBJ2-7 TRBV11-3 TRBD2 CASSHSGGLSDEQYF TGTGCCAGCAGCCATAGCGGGGGGCTATCTGACGAGCAGTACTTC
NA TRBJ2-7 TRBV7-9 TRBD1 CASSQGQGFHEQYF TGTGCCAGCAGCCAGGGACAGGGGTTCCACGAGCAGTACTTC
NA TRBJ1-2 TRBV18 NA CASSPGPGYGYTF TGTGCCAGCTCACCAGGGCCAGGATATGGCTACACCTTC
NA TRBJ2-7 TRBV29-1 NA CSVVGPGAYEQYF TGCAGCGTTGTAGGTCCGGGGGCCTACGAGCAGTACTTC
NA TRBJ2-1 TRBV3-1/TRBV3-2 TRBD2 CASSQVSGTGSRNEQFF TGTGCCAGCAGCCAAGTCAGCGGGACGGGCTCACGCAATGAGCAGTTCTTC
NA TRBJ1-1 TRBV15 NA CATSRAGATEAFF TGTGCCACCAGCAGAGCAGGGGCTACTGAAGCTTTCTTT
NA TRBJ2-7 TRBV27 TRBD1 CASSLGTGVKYEQYF TGTGCCAGCAGTTTAGGGACAGGGGTAAAGTACGAGCAGTACTTC
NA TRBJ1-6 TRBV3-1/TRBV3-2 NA CASSQSTGYNSPLHF TGTGCCAGCAGCCAATCTACAGGATATAATTCACCCCTCCACTTT
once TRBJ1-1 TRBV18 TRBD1 CASSPWDRGARNTEAFF TGTGCCAGCTCACCGTGGGACAGGGGCGCTCGGAACACTGAAGCTTTCTTT
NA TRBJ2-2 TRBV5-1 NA CASSIGLSNTGELFF TGCGCCAGCAGCATCGGACTTTCGAACACCGGGGAGCTGTTTTTT
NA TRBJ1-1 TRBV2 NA CASTRAGPGFAFF TGTGCCAGCACTAGAGCCGGTCCAGGGTTTGCTTTCTTT
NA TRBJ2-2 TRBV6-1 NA CASSEHYRNTGELFF TGTGCCAGCAGTGAACATTACAGGAACACCGGGGAGCTGTTTTTT
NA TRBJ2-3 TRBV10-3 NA CAISETSTDTQYF TGTGCCATCAGCGAGACTTCCACAGATACGCAGTATTTT
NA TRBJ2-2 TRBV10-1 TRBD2 CARSPLGTSGREAGELFF TGCGCCCGCAGCCCACTCGGGACTAGCGGGAGGGAAGCCGGGGAGCTGTTTTTT
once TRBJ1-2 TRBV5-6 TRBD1 CASSVQGFGGYTF TGTGCCAGCAGCGTACAGGGGTTTGGGGGCTACACCTTC
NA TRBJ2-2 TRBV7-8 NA CASRRTSNTGELFF TGTGCCAGCAGACGGACTTCGAACACCGGGGAGCTGTTTTTT
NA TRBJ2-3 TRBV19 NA CASSAGLLLQYF TGTGCCAGTAGTGCCGGACTACTACTGCAGTATTTT
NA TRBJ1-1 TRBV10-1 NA CASSEGGTNTEAFF TGCGCCAGCAGTGAGGGGGGGACGAACACTGAAGCTTTCTTT
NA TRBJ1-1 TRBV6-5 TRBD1 CASSYRTGETEAFF TGTGCCAGCAGTTACAGGACAGGGGAAACTGAAGCTTTCTTT
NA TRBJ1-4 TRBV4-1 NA CASSPYGATNEKLFF TGCGCCAGCAGCCCCTATGGAGCAACTAATGAAAAACTGTTTTTT
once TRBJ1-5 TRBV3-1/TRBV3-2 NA CASSPRTGGPQHF TGTGCCAGCAGCCCCAGGACCGGGGGGCCCCAGCATTTT
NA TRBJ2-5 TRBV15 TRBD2 CATSVGSGGAETQYF TGTGCCACCTCGGTAGGAAGCGGGGGGGCAGAGACCCAGTACTTC
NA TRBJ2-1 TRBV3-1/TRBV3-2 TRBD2 CASSQATRTSLRREQFF TGTGCCAGCAGCCAAGCGACTAGGACTAGCTTACGTCGTGAGCAGTTCTTC
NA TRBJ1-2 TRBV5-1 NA CASSSDGQYGYTF TGCGCCAGCAGCTCGGACGGACAATATGGCTACACCTTC
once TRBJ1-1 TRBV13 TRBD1 CASSLGTRTGQNTEAFF TGTGCCAGCAGCTTAGGCACTAGGACAGGTCAGAACACTGAAGCTTTCTTT
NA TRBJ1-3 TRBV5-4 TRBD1 CASSLASGGGLGGNTIYF TGTGCCAGCAGCTTGGCGTCAGGGGGCGGTCTAGGTGGAAACACCATATATTTT
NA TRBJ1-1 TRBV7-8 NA CASSLGEIAEAFF TGTGCCAGCAGCTTAGGGGAGATTGCTGAAGCTTTCTTT
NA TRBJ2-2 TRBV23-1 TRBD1 CASSQRIGQGANTGELFF TGCGCCAGCAGTCAACGGATAGGACAGGGGGCTAACACCGGGGAGCTGTTTTTT
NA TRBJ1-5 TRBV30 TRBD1 CAWSETGDQPQHF TGTGCCTGGAGTGAAACAGGGGATCAGCCCCAGCATTTT
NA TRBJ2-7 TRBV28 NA CASHQRSTGIRSYEQYF TGTGCCAGCCATCAAAGATCAACAGGGATTCGGTCCTACGAGCAGTACTTC
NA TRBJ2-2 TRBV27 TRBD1 CASSLPWTGTGELFF TGTGCCAGCAGTTTACCCTGGACAGGGACCGGGGAGCTGTTTTTT
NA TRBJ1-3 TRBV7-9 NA CAFRGGSGNTIYF TGTGCCTTCCGAGGGGGCTCTGGAAACACCATATATTTT
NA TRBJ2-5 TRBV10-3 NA CAISVARVEETQYF TGTGCCATCAGTGTGGCCCGGGTGGAGGAGACCCAGTACTTC
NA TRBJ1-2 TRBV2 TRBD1 CASSRTGAGYGYTF TGTGCCAGCAGTCGTACAGGGGCCGGGTATGGCTACACCTTC
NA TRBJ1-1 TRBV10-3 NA CASTPGASNMNTEAFF TGTGCCTCCACACCGGGAGCCTCGAACATGAACACTGAAGCTTTCTTT
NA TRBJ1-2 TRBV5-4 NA CASSSAGYYGYTF TGTGCCAGCAGTTCGGCGGGATACTATGGCTACACCTTC
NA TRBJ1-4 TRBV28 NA CATQLTGMIAKLFF TGTGCCACCCAACTAACAGGGATGATTGCAAAACTGTTTTTT
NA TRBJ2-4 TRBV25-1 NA CASSAPSSIQYF TGTGCCAGCAGTGCCCCCTCGAGCATTCAGTACTTC
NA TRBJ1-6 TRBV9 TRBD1 CASSESGTGNNSPLHF TGTGCCAGCAGCGAATCCGGGACAGGGAATAATTCACCCCTCCACTTT
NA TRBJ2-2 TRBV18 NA CASSPVLGELFF TGTGCCAGCTCACCGGTACTCGGGGAGCTGTTTTTT
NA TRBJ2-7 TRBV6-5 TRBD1 CASSRGQGPGEQYF TGTGCCAGCAGCCGAGGACAGGGGCCTGGGGAGCAGTACTTC
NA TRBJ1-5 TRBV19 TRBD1 CASRVLKGQGSNQPQHF TGTGCCAGTAGAGTATTAAAGGGACAGGGTAGCAATCAGCCCCAGCATTTT
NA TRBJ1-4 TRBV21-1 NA CASSKAHGRTDRANEKLFF TGTGCCAGCAGCAAAGCGCATGGTAGAACGGACAGGGCGAATGAAAAACTGTTTTTT
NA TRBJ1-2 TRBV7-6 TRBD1 CASSLTGDAYGYTF TGTGCCAGCAGCTTAACAGGGGATGCCTATGGCTACACCTTC
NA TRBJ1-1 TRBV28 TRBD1 CASSFSYRGTEAFF TGTGCCAGCAGTTTCTCCTACAGGGGCACTGAAGCTTTCTTT
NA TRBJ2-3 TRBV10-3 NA CAISGRGGGFTDTQYF TGTGCCATCAGTGGGCGAGGGGGGGGGTTCACAGATACGCAGTATTTT
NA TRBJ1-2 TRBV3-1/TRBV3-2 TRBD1 CASSQDWTGESYTF TGTGCCAGCAGCCAAGATTGGACAGGGGAGAGCTACACCTTC
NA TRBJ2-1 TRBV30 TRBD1 CAWSNVDRFIDEQFF TGTGCCTGGAGTAATGTGGACAGGTTTATCGATGAGCAGTTCTTC
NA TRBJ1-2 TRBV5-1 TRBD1 CASSSDRGRGGYTF TGCGCCAGCAGCTCAGACAGGGGGAGAGGTGGCTACACCTTC
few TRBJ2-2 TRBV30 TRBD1 CAWTDRGRIKLFF TGTGCCTGGACAGACAGGGGGCGTATTAAGCTGTTTTTT
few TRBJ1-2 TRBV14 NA CASSQERDYGYTF TGTGCCAGCAGCCAAGAACGGGACTATGGCTACACCTTC
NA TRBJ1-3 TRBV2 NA CASSEALRQSGNTIYF TGTGCCAGCAGTGAAGCGCTGCGACAGTCTGGAAACACCATATATTTT
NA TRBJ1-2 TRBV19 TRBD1 CASSVRTGTLYGYTF TGTGCCAGTAGTGTACGGACAGGGACACTTTATGGCTACACCTTC
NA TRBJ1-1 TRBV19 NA CASSQRTLNTEAFF TGTGCCAGTAGTCAACGGACACTGAACACTGAAGCTTTCTTT
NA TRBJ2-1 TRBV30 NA CAWSPPGSRNEQFF TGTGCCTGGAGTCCCCCAGGATCCCGCAATGAGCAGTTCTTC
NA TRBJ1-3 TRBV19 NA CASSDRHRSGNTIYF TGTGCCAGTAGTGATAGACACCGCTCTGGAAACACCATATATTTT
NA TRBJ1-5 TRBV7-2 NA CASSLGRDQPQHF TGTGCCAGCAGCTTAGGAAGAGATCAGCCCCAGCATTTT
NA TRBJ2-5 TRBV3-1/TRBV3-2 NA CASSQAKRSQYF TGTGCCAGCAGCCAAGCAAAACGGAGCCAGTACTTC